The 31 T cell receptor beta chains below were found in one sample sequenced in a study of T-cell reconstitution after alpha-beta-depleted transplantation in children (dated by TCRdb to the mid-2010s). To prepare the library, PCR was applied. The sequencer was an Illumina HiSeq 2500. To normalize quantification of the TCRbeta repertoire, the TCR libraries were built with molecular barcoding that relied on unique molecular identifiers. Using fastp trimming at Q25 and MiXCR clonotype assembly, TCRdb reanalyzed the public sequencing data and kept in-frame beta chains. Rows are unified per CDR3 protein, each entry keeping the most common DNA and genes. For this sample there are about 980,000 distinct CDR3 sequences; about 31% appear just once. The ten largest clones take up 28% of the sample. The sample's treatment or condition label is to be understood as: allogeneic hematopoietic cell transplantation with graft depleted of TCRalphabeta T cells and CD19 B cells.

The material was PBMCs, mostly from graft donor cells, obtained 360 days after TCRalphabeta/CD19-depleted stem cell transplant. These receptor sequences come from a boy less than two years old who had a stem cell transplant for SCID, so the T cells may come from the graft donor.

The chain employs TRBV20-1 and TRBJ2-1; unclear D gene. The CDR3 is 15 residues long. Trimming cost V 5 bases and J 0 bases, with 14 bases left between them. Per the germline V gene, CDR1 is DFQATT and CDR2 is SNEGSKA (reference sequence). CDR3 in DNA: TGCAGTGCTGGACGGAGCGTACCCTCCTACAATGAGCAGTTCTTC. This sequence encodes CSAGRSVPSYNEQFF.

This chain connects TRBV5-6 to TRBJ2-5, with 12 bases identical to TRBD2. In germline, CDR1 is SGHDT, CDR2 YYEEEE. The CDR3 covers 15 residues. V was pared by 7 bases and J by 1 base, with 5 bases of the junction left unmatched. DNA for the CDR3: TGTGCCAGCCGCAGACTAGCGGGAGTCCAAGAGACCCAGTACTTC. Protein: CASRRLAGVQETQYF.

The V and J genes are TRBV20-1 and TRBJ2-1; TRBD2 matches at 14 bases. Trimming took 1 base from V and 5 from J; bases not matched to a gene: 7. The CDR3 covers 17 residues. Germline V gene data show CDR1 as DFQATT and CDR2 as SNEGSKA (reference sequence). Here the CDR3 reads CSARAWTSGGIHNEQFF. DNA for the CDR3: TGCAGTGCTAGAGCTTGGACTAGCGGGGGGATCCACAATGAGCAGTTCTTC.

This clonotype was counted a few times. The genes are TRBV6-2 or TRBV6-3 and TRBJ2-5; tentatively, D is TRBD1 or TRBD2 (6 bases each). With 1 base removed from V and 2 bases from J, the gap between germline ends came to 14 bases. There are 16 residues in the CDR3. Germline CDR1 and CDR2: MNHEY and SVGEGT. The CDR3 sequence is CASSYYYRAGQETQYF. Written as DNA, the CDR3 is TGTGCCAGCAGTTACTACTACAGGGCGGGGCAAGAGACCCAGTACTTC.

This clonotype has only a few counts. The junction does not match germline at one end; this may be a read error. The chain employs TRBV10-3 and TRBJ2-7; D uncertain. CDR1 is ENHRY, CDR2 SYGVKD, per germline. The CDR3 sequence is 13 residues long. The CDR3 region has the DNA TGTGCCATCAAGTTATTAGATTCCTCCGAGCAGTACTTC. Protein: CAIKLLDSSEQYF.

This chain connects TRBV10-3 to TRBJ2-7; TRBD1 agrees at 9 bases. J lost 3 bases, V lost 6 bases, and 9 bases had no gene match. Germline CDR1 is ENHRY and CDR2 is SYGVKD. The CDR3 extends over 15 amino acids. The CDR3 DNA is TGTGCCATCAGCCGCGCCCAGACAGGGGGCTACGAGCAGTACTTC. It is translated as CAISRAQTGGYEQYF.

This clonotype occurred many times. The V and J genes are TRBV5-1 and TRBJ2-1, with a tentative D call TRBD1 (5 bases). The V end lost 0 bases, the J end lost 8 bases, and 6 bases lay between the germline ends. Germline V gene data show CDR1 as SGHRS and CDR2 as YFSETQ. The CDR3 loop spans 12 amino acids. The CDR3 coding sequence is TGCGCCAGCAGCTTGGCAGGGTATGAGCAGTTCTTC. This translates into CASSLAGYEQFF.

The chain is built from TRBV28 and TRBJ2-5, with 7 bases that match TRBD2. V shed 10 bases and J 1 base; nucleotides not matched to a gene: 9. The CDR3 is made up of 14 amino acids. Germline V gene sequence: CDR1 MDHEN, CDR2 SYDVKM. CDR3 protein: CATSLADPQETQYF. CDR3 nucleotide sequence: TGTGCCACTTCGCTAGCGGACCCCCAAGAGACCCAGTACTTC.

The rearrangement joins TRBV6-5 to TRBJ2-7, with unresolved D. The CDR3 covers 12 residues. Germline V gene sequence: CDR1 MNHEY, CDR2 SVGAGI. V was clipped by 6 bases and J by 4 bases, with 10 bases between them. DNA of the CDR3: TGTGCCAGCAGCAGAAATGGTTACGAGCAGTACTTC. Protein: CASSRNGYEQYF.

The CDR3 loop reads CASSPWIEQYF. The CDR3 coding sequence is TGTGCCAGCAGTCCCTGGATCGAGCAGTACTTC. V gene TRBV28 combines with J gene TRBJ2-7, with D unresolved. This CDR3 is built from 11 residues. Per the germline V gene, CDR1 is MDHEN and CDR2 is SYDVKM. With 5 bases removed from V and 6 bases from J, the gap between germline ends came to 8 bases.

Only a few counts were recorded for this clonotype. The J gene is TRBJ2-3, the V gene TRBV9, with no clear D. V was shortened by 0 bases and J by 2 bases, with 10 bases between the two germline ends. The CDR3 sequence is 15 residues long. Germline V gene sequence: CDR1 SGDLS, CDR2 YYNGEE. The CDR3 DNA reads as TGTGCCAGCAGCGTAGCCGTGGTACCCACAGATACGCAGTATTTT. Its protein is CASSVAVVPTDTQYF.

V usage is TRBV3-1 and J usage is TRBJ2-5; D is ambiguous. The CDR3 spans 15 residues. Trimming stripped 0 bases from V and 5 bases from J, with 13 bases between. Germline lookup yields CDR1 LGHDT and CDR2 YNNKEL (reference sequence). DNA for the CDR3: TGTGCCAGCAGCCAAGATTGGTGGAGATTGGAGACCCAGTACTTC. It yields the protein CASSQDWWRLETQYF.

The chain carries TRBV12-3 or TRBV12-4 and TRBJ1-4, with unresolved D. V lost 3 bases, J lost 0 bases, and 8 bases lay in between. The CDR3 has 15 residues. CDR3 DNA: TGTGCCAGCAGTTTCTCCCAGGCAACTAATGAAAAACTGTTTTTT. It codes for CASSFSQATNEKLFF.

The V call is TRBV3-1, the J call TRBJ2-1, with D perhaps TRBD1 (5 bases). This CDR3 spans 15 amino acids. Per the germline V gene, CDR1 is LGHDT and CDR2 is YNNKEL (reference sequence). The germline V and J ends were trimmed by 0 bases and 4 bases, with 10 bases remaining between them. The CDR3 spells CASSQDFKGYNEQFF. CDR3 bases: TGTGCCAGCAGCCAAGATTTTAAGGGGTACAATGAGCAGTTCTTC.

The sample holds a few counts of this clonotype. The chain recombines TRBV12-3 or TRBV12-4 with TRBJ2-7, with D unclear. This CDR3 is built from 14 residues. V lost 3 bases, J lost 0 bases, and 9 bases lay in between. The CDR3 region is CASSFVSASYEQYF. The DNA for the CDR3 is TGTGCCAGCAGTTTTGTCAGCGCCTCCTACGAGCAGTACTTC.

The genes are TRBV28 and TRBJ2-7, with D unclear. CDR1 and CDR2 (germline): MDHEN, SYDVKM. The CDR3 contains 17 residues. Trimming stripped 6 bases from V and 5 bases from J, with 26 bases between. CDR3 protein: CASSPRKGRSKGNEQYF. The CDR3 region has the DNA TGTGCCAGCAGCCCTAGGAAGGGCAGGTCCAAAGGAAACGAGCAGTACTTC.

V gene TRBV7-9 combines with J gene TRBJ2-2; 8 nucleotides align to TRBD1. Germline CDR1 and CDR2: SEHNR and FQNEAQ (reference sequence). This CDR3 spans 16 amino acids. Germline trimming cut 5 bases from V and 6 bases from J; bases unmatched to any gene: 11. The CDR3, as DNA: TGTGCCAGCAGCCCCTCCTGGGACAGGCATTCCGGGGAGCTGTTTTTT. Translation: CASSPSWDRHSGELFF.

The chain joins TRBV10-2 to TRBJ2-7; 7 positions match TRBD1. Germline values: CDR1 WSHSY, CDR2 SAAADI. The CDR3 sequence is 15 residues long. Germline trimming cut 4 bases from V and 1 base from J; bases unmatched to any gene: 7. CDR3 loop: CASSAIPGQSYEQYF. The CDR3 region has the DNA TGCGCCAGCAGTGCCATACCGGGACAGTCCTACGAGCAGTACTTC.

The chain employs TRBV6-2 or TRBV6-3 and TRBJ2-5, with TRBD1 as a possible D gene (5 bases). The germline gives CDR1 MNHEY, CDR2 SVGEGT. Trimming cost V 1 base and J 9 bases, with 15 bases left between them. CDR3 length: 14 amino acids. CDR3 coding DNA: TGTGCCAGCAGTTACTGGTCCAAGCAGGGATCCCAGTACTTC. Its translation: CASSYWSKQGSQYF.

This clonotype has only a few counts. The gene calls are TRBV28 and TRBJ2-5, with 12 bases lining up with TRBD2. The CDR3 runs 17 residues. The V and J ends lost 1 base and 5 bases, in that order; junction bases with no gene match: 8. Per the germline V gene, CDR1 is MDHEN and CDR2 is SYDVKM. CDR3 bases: TGTGCCAGCAGTTTATCCAGGCTAGCGGGGGGGCTTGAGACCCAGTACTTC. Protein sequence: CASSLSRLAGGLETQYF.

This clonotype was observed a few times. In DNA, the CDR3 is TGTGCCAGCAGCGTTTCCACCCCCTGGGGGAACGAGCAGTTCTTC. Residues: CASSVSTPWGNEQFF. The chain is built from TRBV27 and TRBJ2-1; TRBD1 or TRBD2 may be the D gene (5 bases each). The CDR3 consists of 15 residues. Trimming took 6 bases from V and 10 from J, leaving 22 bases between them. Looked up from germline, CDR1 is MNHEY and CDR2 is SMNVEV (reference sequence).

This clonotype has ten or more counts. CDR3 in DNA: TGTGCCAGCAGGTTCGGGACAGGGAGCACTGAAGCTTTCTTT. Translating gives CASRFGTGSTEAFF. This chain joins TRBV7-9 and TRBJ1-1, with TRBD1 identical over 9 bases. The germline CDR1 and CDR2 sequences are SEHNR and FQNEAQ (reference sequence). CDR3 length equals 14 residues. With 6 bases clipped from V and 4 bases from J, the junction kept 6 bases outside the gene matches.

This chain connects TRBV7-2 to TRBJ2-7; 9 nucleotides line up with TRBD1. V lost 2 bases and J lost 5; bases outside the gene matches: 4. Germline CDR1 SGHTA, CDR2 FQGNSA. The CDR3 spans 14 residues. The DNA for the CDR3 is TGTGCCAGCAGCTTATACAGGGGGCTTAACGAGCAGTACTTC. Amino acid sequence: CASSLYRGLNEQYF.

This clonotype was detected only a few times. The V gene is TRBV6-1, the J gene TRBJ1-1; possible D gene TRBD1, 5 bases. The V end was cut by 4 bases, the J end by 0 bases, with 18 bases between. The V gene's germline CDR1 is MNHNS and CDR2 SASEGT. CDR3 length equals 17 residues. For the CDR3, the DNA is TGTGCCAGCAGTGGACTCCAATGGGCAGGGATGAACACTGAAGCTTTCTTT. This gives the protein CASSGLQWAGMNTEAFF.

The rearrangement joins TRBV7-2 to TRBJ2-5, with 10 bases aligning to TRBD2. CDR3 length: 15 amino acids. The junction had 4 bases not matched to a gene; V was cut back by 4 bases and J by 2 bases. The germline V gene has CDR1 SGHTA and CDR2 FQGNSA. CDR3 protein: CASSSQRGGQETQYF. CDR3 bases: TGTGCCAGCAGCTCCCAGCGGGGGGGACAAGAGACCCAGTACTTC.

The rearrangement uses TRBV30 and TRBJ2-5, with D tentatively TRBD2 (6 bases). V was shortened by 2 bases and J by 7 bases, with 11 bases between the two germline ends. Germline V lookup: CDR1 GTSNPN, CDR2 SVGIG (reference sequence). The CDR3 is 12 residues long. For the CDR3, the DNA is TGTGCCTGGAGTCCTAGCGCGGGGACCCAGTACTTC. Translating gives CAWSPSAGTQYF.

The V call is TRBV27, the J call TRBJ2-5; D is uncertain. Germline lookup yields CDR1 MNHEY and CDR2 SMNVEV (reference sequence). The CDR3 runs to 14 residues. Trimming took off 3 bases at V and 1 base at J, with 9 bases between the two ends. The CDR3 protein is CASSFSPAQETQYF. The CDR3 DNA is TGTGCCAGCAGTTTCTCCCCCGCCCAAGAGACCCAGTACTTC.

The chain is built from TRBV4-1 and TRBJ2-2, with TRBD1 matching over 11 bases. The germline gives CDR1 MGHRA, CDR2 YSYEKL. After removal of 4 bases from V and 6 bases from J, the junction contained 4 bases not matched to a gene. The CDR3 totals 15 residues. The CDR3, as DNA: TGCGCCAGCAGCCCCGGACAGGGGGCGCCCGGGGAGCTGTTTTTT. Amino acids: CASSPGQGAPGELFF.

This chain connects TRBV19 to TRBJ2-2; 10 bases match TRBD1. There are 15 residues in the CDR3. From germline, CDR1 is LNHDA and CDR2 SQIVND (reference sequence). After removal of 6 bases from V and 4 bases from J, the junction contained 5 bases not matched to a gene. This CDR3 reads CASREDRGVTGELFF. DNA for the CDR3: TGTGCCAGTAGGGAGGACAGGGGGGTCACCGGGGAGCTGTTTTTT.

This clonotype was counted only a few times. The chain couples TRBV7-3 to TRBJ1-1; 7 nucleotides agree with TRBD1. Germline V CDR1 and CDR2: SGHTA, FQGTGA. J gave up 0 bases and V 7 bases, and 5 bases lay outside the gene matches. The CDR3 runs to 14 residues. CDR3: CASNQGGLNTEAFF. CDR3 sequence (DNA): TGTGCCAGCAACCAAGGGGGCTTGAACACTGAAGCTTTCTTT.

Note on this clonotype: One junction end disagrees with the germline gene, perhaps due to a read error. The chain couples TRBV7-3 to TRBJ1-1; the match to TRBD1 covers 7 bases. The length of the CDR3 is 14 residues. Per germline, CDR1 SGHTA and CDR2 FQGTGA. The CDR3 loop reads CASSQGVLNTESFF. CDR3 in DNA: TGTGCCAGCAGCCAGGGGGTGCTGAACACTGAATCTTTCTTT. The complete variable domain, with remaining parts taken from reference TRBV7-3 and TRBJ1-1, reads GAGVSQTPSNKVTEKGKYVELRCDPISGHTALYWYRQSLGQGPEFLIYFQGTGAADDSGLPNDRFFAVRPEGSVSTLKIQRTERGDSAVYLCASSQGVLNTESFFGQGTRLTVV.